This T cell receptor (beta chain) was identified in a study of siplizumab effects on memory and regulatory T cells. From germline, CDR1 is KGHSH and CDR2 LQKENI. V dropped 3 bases and J dropped 0; count of bases not matched to a gene: 2. The CDR3 length is 15 residues. To note about this clone: Its antigen is not known.

Study-wide results and caveats: Alloreactive sequences whose origin lay in unstimulated CD4+ memory cells were significantly reduced by siplizumab.

Sequenced by immunoSEQ multiplex PCR; TCRdb stores in-frame clones only, minus some. The data contain some 100,000 clones, 80% to 95% of them singletons. Source material: CD4+ T cells sorted from blood. The clonotype was recovered from a human donor in good health. The chain links TRBV18 to TRBJ1-2; the match to TRBD1 covers 9 bases. CDR3 sequence: CASSPGQGANYGYTF. The CDR3 coding sequence is TGTGCCAGCTCACCGGGACAGGGCGCTAACTATGGCTACACCTTC.